The 5 T cell receptor beta chains below come from one sample, sequenced in a study of T cell responses to AZD1222 COVID-19 vaccine. Here immunoSEQ multiplex PCR was the method, and the copy in TCRdb shows in-frame clones only, minus some. There are roughly 120,000 clones in the sample; 89% occur only once, and 4% to 4.5% lies in the top ten. This sample comprised peripheral blood, obtained on day 0 of AZD1222 vaccination. Receptors were obtained from an adult in good health.

The chain recombines TRBV19 with TRBJ1-2; D call uncertain. This CDR3 has 15 amino acids. CDR1 and CDR2 (germline): LNHDA, SQIVND (reference sequence). V gave up 5 bases and J gave up 0 bases, with 13 bases separating them. The CDR3 sequence: CASSRGWGANYGYTF. The CDR3 DNA reads as TGTGCCAGTAGTCGCGGTTGGGGAGCTAACTATGGCTACACCTTC.

The rearrangement links TRBV7-9 to TRBJ1-1; no reliable D call. Germline V lookup: CDR1 SEHNR, CDR2 FQNEAQ (reference sequence). V dropped 1 base and J dropped 1 base, with 10 bases sitting between them. The CDR3 runs to 15 residues. The CDR3 DNA is TGTGCCAGCAGCTTAGAAGGGATTTGGAACACTGAAGCTTTCTTT. Translated: CASSLEGIWNTEAFF.

The V and J genes are TRBV28 and TRBJ2-7; tentatively, D is TRBD1 (6 bases). Per the germline V gene, CDR1 is MDHEN and CDR2 is SYDVKM. The length of the CDR3 is 13 residues. The ends were cut back, 5 bases at V and 5 bases at J, with 13 bases in the middle. The CDR3 loop reads CASSTGQRDEQYF. In DNA, the CDR3 is TGTGCCAGCAGTACAGGGCAAAGGGACGAGCAGTACTTC.

This chain joins TRBV5-4 and TRBJ2-7; 7 bases align to TRBD1. The ends lost 0 bases at V and 2 bases at J; junction bases unmatched: 11. Germline V gives CDR1 SGHNT, CDR2 YYREEE (reference sequence). This CDR3 comprises 17 residues. CDR3 bases: TGTGCCAGCAGCTTGGGACCCCCGGGACAGACAACCTACGAGCAGTACTTC. Translation gives CASSLGPPGQTTYEQYF.

V and J are TRBV5-4 and TRBJ2-1; D unresolved. Germline loops: CDR1 SGHNT, CDR2 YYREEE (reference sequence). Trimming shortened V by 5 bases and J by 5 bases, and 11 bases separated the two germline ends. The length of the CDR3 is 13 residues. DNA for the CDR3: TGTGCCAGCAGGATCGACACCCACAATGAGCAGTTCTTC. This encodes CASRIDTHNEQFF.